The 29 T cell receptor beta chains below come from one sample, sequenced in a study of blood T cell repertoires in COVID-19. Data came from immunoSEQ multiplex PCR; TCRdb stores just in-frame clones and leaves some out. The sample lists about 150,000 clones, roughly 77% occurring once. Sample: peripheral blood. All receptors come from a man in his 60s with acute or convalescent COVID-19.

V usage is TRBV10-1 and J usage is TRBJ1-6, with D hard to call. The V end lost 0 bases, the J end lost 9 bases, and 21 bases lay between the germline ends. This CDR3 has 18 amino acids. CDR1 and CDR2 from the germline V gene are WNHNN and SYGVQD (reference sequence). CDR3 in amino acids: CASSESTGYPLVSSPLHF. In nucleotides, the CDR3 is TGCGCCAGCAGTGAGTCGACGGGTTATCCCCTTGTTTCTTCACCCCTCCACTTT.

The chain couples TRBV18 to TRBJ1-1; tentative D call: TRBD1 (6 bases). Trimming shortened V by 0 bases and J by 6 bases, and 8 bases separated the two germline ends. The CDR3 totals 13 residues. Germline-derived CDR1 and CDR2 are KGHSH and LQKENI. CDR3 nucleotides: TGTGCCAGCTCACCACCGGACAGCCCTGAAGCTTTCTTT. This translates into CASSPPDSPEAFF.

The chain couples TRBV18 to TRBJ1-5; 7 bases fit TRBD1. The CDR3 sequence is 14 residues long. Germline loops: CDR1 KGHSH, CDR2 LQKENI. V trimming: 5 bases; J trimming: 1 base; junction bases outside the gene matches: 2. As DNA, the CDR3 is TGTGCCAGCTCAGCGACAGGGAGCAATCAGCCCCAGCATTTT. This encodes CASSATGSNQPQHF.

The chain links TRBV19 to TRBJ1-2; D remains ambiguous. CDR1 LNHDA and CDR2 SQIVND come from the germline V gene (reference sequence). Trimming cost V 10 bases and J 4 bases, with 13 bases left between them. The CDR3 runs 12 residues. The CDR3 nucleotides read TGTGCCACCTCCCGGGGTCTCTATGGCTACACCTTC. Protein product: CATSRGLYGYTF.

This clone has only a few counts. The genes are TRBV7-9 and TRBJ1-2, with TRBD1 matching 7 bases. Germline V gives CDR1 SEHNR, CDR2 FQNEAQ (reference sequence). The CDR3 sequence is 14 residues long. The V and J ends lost 5 bases and 8 bases, in that order; junction bases with no gene match: 11. As DNA, the CDR3 is TGTGCCAGCAGCCCGTACGACAGGGTGGGGGGCTACACCTTC. It yields the protein CASSPYDRVGGYTF.

This rearrangement joins TRBV10-3 to TRBJ2-7, with D possibly being TRBD2 (5 bases). Germline CDR1 is ENHRY and CDR2 is SYGVKD. The CDR3 covers 15 residues. Deletions cut 4 bases from V and 0 bases from J, with 13 bases between. CDR3 region: CAISGSSGVSYEQYF. For the CDR3, the DNA is TGTGCCATCAGTGGGTCAAGCGGAGTCTCCTACGAGCAGTACTTC.

The chain employs TRBV10-1 and TRBJ1-4; possible D gene TRBD1, 6 bases. The CDR3 totals 14 residues. Trimming cost V 11 bases and J 0 bases, with 13 bases left between them. Germline lookup yields CDR1 WNHNN and CDR2 SYGVQD (reference sequence). The CDR3 nucleotides are TGCGCCTACAGGGACCATGCAACTAATGAAAAACTGTTTTTT. It translates to CAYRDHATNEKLFF.

This sequence joins TRBV5-1 and TRBJ2-1; D gene ambiguous. V lost 0 bases to trimming and J lost 4 bases, with 8 bases between them. Germline assignment: CDR1 SGHRS and CDR2 YFSETQ. CDR3 length equals 14 residues. CDR3 nucleotides: TGCGCCAGCAGCTTGGAGAGTTTGTACAATGAGCAGTTCTTC. This translates into CASSLESLYNEQFF.

The chain employs TRBV6-5 and TRBJ2-7; tentative D call: TRBD1 (7 bases). The CDR3 is 12 residues long. Per the germline V gene, CDR1 is MNHEY and CDR2 is SVGAGI. Trimming stripped 6 bases from V and 7 bases from J, with 13 bases between. The CDR3 region is CASRAGGGEQYF. CDR3 sequence (DNA): TGTGCCAGCAGAGCAGGGGGAGGAGAGCAGTACTTC.

The gene calls are TRBV6-5 and TRBJ2-7; TRBD2 aligns across 9 bases. Looked up from germline, CDR1 is MNHEY and CDR2 is SVGAGI. V shed 6 bases and J 4 bases; nucleotides not matched to a gene: 4. The CDR3 consists of 13 residues. CDR3 nucleotide sequence: TGTGCCAGCAGACAGACTAGCGGTTACGAGCAGTACTTC. Its translation: CASRQTSGYEQYF.

The chain has TRBV7-2 and TRBJ1-1; D may be TRBD1 (6 bases). Germline V gene data show CDR1 as SGHTA and CDR2 as FQGNSA. The CDR3 covers 14 residues. Between the trimmed V and J ends, which lost 3 bases and 5 bases, there was a span of 13 bases. The CDR3 loop reads CASSFQAGETEAFF. CDR3 sequence (DNA): TGTGCCAGCAGCTTTCAGGCAGGGGAAACTGAAGCTTTCTTT. Filled out from reference TRBV7-2 and TRBJ1-1, the complete variable domain reads GAGVSQSPSNKVTEKGKDVELRCDPISGHTALYWYRQSLGQGLEFLIYFQGNSAPDKSGLPSDRFSAERTGGSVSTLTIQRTQQEDSAVYLCASSFQAGETEAFFGQGTRLTVV.

A few counts support this clone. V and J are TRBV6-6 and TRBJ1-1; a weak D match, TRBD1 (5 bases). The CDR3 runs 15 residues. Germline CDR1 and CDR2: MNHNY and SVGAGI (reference sequence). The V end lost 2 bases, the J end lost 4 bases, and 14 bases lay between the germline ends. The chain's CDR3 is CASSYRTGVITEAFF. The CDR3 coding sequence is TGTGCCAGCAGTTACCGAACAGGCGTGATCACTGAAGCTTTCTTT.

The V gene is TRBV2, the J gene TRBJ1-2; a weak D match, TRBD1 (5 bases). The V and J ends lost 5 bases and 4 bases respectively, with 14 bases between them. The CDR3 covers 14 residues. The germline gives CDR1 SNHLY, CDR2 FYNNEI. CDR3 nucleotide sequence: TGTGCCAGCAGTAATGACGGGGACTTCTATGGCTACACCTTC. It encodes CASSNDGDFYGYTF.

This CDR3 is CASSSPTPGSNQPQHF. The CDR3 DNA is TGTGCCAGCAGCTCCCCGACCCCGGGTAGCAATCAGCCCCAGCATTTT. The chain carries TRBV28 and TRBJ1-5, with D hard to call. Germline CDR1 MDHEN, CDR2 SYDVKM. V lost 6 bases and J 0 bases, leaving 15 bases between the germline ends. The CDR3 consists of 16 residues.

The chain has TRBV3-1 (or the pseudogene TRBV3-2) and TRBJ2-5; TRBD1 matches 8 bases. The junction had 4 bases not matched to a gene; V was cut back by 4 bases and J by 0 bases. The CDR3 loop spans 15 amino acids. Germline V gene data show CDR1 as LGHDT and CDR2 as YNNKEL (reference sequence). CDR3 bases: TGTGCCAGCAGCCTGCGGACAGGGAACCAAGAGACCCAGTACTTC. Residues: CASSLRTGNQETQYF.

This clone is medium-sized. The chain employs TRBV2 and TRBJ2-1; 9 bases are shared with TRBD2. The trim removed 7 bases at V and 4 bases at J, leaving 8 bases unmatched. The CDR3 is 15 residues long. The V gene's germline CDR1 is SNHLY and CDR2 FYNNEI. DNA of the CDR3: TGTGCCAGCACTAGCGGGATACCACGGTACAATGAGCAGTTCTTC. It codes for CASTSGIPRYNEQFF. The complete variable domain, with remaining parts taken from reference TRBV2 and TRBJ2-1, reads EPEVTQTPSHQVTQMGQEVILRCVPISNHLYFYWYRQILGQKVEFLVSFYNNEISEKSEIFDDQFSVERPDGSNFTLKIRSTKLEDSAMYFCASTSGIPRYNEQFFGPGTRLTVL.

The V call is TRBV10-3, the J call TRBJ1-5, with 9 bases identical to TRBD1. Trimming removed 5 bases from V and 0 bases from J; junction bases left unmatched: 8. The CDR3 runs to 17 residues. Germline V gives CDR1 ENHRY, CDR2 SYGVKD. The DNA of the CDR3 is TGTGCCATCAGTCCGGGACAGGGTGGGGGTAGCAATCAGCCCCAGCATTTT. Amino acids: CAISPGQGGGSNQPQHF.

The V and J genes are TRBV30 and TRBJ1-3; D not certain. The CDR3 covers 13 residues. V lost 4 bases to trimming and J lost 1 base, with 8 bases between them. Germline V gene sequence: CDR1 GTSNPN, CDR2 SVGIG (reference sequence). The CDR3 is CAWIGGSGNTIYF. CDR3 nucleotide sequence: TGTGCCTGGATTGGCGGATCTGGAAACACCATATATTTT.

The CDR3 region is CASSLNAVAGGGHEQYF. CDR3 in DNA: TGTGCCAGCAGCTTAAATGCGGTAGCGGGAGGGGGCCACGAGCAGTACTTC. V and J are TRBV7-2 and TRBJ2-7, with 11 bases that match TRBD2. V lost 2 bases and J lost 5; bases outside the gene matches: 11. Germline CDR1 and CDR2: SGHTA and FQGNSA. The CDR3 totals 17 residues.

The chain combines TRBV12-3 or TRBV12-4 with TRBJ2-7; D ambiguous. This CDR3 has 13 amino acids. Trimming took off 4 bases at V and 4 bases at J, with 11 bases between the two ends. CDR3 in DNA: TGTGCCAGCAGTTCCTTACAGAGATACGAGCAGTACTTC. Translated: CASSSLQRYEQYF.

V and J are TRBV2 and TRBJ2-7, with TRBD2 identical over 7 bases. The CDR3 length is 12 residues. Germline V CDR1 and CDR2: SNHLY, FYNNEI. With 6 bases clipped from V and 7 bases from J, the junction kept 6 bases outside the gene matches. CDR3 bases: TGTGCCAGCAGCCTAGCGGTCTGGGAGCAGTACTTC. It translates to CASSLAVWEQYF.

The rearrangement uses TRBV2 and TRBJ2-7; tentative D call: TRBD2 (5 bases). The germline gives CDR1 SNHLY, CDR2 FYNNEI. Trimming left V 5 bases short and J 1 base short, with 15 bases between. The CDR3 is 15 residues long. CDR3 protein: CASSQERTVSYEQYF. The CDR3 nucleotides are TGTGCCAGCAGTCAAGAAAGGACTGTATCCTACGAGCAGTACTTC.

The chain joins TRBV3-1 (or the pseudogene TRBV3-2) to TRBJ2-7, with 7 positions matching TRBD2. CDR1 is LGHDT and CDR2 is YNNKEL in the germline V gene (reference sequence). The CDR3 is made up of 16 amino acids. Trimming at V came to 4 bases and at J to 5 bases, leaving 14 bases not matched to a gene. The CDR3 here is CASSPRTSTGSDEQYF. The CDR3 coding sequence is TGTGCCAGCAGCCCCCGGACTAGTACGGGCTCGGACGAGCAGTACTTC.

A note on this clone: The same CDR3 can be traced to other DNA sequences in this sample. The chain couples TRBV6-5 to TRBJ1-3; TRBD1 is a possible D gene (5 bases). In germline, CDR1 is MNHEY, CDR2 SVGAGI. V was clipped by 4 bases and J by 4 bases, with 11 bases between them. CDR3 size: 14 residues. Here the CDR3 DNA reads TGTGCCAGCAGTTCCGGGACTGGAGGAAACACCATATATTTT. Its translation is CASSSGTGGNTIYF.

This clone was seen just once. V usage is TRBV28 and J usage is TRBJ1-2; 8 bases line up with TRBD1. Per the germline V gene, CDR1 is MDHEN and CDR2 is SYDVKM. The V segment lost 5 bases and the J segment 8 bases; nucleotides outside the gene matches: 16. This CDR3 is built from 16 residues. The DNA of the CDR3 is TGTGCCAGCAGTCCGCGACAGGGGAGGAGTTTTGGAGGCTACACCTTC. Protein product: CASSPRQGRSFGGYTF.

The V and J genes are TRBV5-5 and TRBJ1-2, with a tentative D call TRBD1 (6 bases). This CDR3 has 15 residues. The V end was cut by 3 bases, the J end by 4 bases, with 16 bases between. Germline CDR1 is SGHKS and CDR2 is YYEKEE (reference sequence). CDR3 amino acids: CASSYLQGLSYGYTF. The CDR3 coding sequence is TGTGCCAGCAGCTACCTACAGGGTTTGAGCTATGGCTACACCTTC.

In this sample, this clone turned up once. This chain links TRBV3-1 (or the pseudogene TRBV3-2) with TRBJ2-1; D may be TRBD2 (5 bases). V was trimmed by 1 base and J by 4 bases, leaving 14 bases between them. There are 16 residues in the CDR3. The V gene's germline CDR1 is LGHDT and CDR2 YNNKEL (reference sequence). The CDR3 region is CASSQGRASIYNEQFF. The CDR3 DNA follows: TGTGCCAGCAGCCAAGGGCGGGCCTCGATATACAATGAGCAGTTCTTC.

The rearrangement links TRBV28 to TRBJ2-5; no clear D. The germline gives CDR1 MDHEN, CDR2 SYDVKM. This CDR3 spans 13 amino acids. The V gene lost 6 bases and the J gene lost 5 bases, with 13 bases spanning the gap. The CDR3 spells CASSPQPEETQYF. The CDR3 nucleotides read TGTGCCAGCAGCCCCCAACCCGAGGAGACCCAGTACTTC.

This chain uses TRBV5-5 with TRBJ1-2, with a weak D call TRBD1 (5 bases). Germline V CDR1 and CDR2: SGHKS, YYEKEE (reference sequence). Trimming took 4 bases from V and 0 from J, leaving 13 bases between them. The CDR3 is 15 amino acids. The CDR3 coding sequence is TGTGCCAGCAGCCGGGGGACGTACTCTAACTATGGCTACACCTTC. This encodes CASSRGTYSNYGYTF.